These 4 T cell receptor beta chains originate from one sample sequenced in a study of shared clonotypes between healthy human individuals. Only in-frame clones appear in the TCRdb table, and some are missing; sequencing was by immunoSEQ multiplex PCR. Of 330,000 or so clones listed, roughly 70% are singletons. The specimen was memory CD4+ T cells sorted from blood. Subset of the sample: CD45RA-negative fraction. All receptors derive from a man aged 25 to 40 in good health.

The chain has TRBV2 and TRBJ2-3; D is ambiguous. The CDR3 covers 13 residues. V gave up 6 bases and J gave up 4 bases, with 11 bases separating them. Germline values: CDR1 SNHLY, CDR2 FYNNEI. CDR3 protein: CASSPVESDTQYF. The CDR3 nucleotides are TGTGCCAGCAGCCCCGTTGAATCAGATACGCAGTATTTT.

This clone was detected many times. The chain recombines TRBV27 with TRBJ2-3, with TRBD1 matching over 8 bases. Germline V gene sequence: CDR1 MNHEY, CDR2 SMNVEV (reference sequence). After removal of 5 bases from V and 15 bases from J, the junction contained 16 bases not matched to a gene. The CDR3 runs to 14 residues. CDR3 in amino acids: CASSAGTGSQSQYF. In DNA form, the CDR3 reads TGTGCCAGCAGTGCCGGGACAGGTAGTCAGAGTCAATATTTT.

This sequence joins TRBV6-6 and TRBJ2-2, with D perhaps given as TRBD1 or TRBD2 (7 bases each). Germline V gene sequence: CDR1 MNHNY, CDR2 SVGAGI (reference sequence). The CDR3 is 14 residues long. Between the trimmed V and J ends, which lost 7 bases and 2 bases, there was a span of 11 bases. CDR3 DNA: TGTGCCAGCAAGCGGGACAGCAACACCGGGGAGCTGTTTTTT. Its translation is CASKRDSNTGELFF.

The chain combines TRBV9 with TRBJ2-1, with D possibly TRBD1 on 6 matching bases. There are 18 residues in the CDR3. The V end was cut by 0 bases, the J end by 2 bases, with 18 bases between. CDR1 is SGDLS and CDR2 is YYNGEE in the germline V gene. The CDR3 is CASSVEPSGHTTYNEQFF. The CDR3 bases are TGTGCCAGCAGCGTAGAACCCTCGGGACACACCACCTACAATGAGCAGTTCTTC. Drawing the rest from reference TRBV9 and TRBJ2-1, the complete variable domain is DSGVTQTPKHLITATGQRVTLRCSPRSGDLSVYWYQQSLDQGLQFLIQYYNGEERAKGNILERFSAQQFPDLHSELNLSSLELGDSALYFCASSVEPSGHTTYNEQFFGPGTRLTVL.